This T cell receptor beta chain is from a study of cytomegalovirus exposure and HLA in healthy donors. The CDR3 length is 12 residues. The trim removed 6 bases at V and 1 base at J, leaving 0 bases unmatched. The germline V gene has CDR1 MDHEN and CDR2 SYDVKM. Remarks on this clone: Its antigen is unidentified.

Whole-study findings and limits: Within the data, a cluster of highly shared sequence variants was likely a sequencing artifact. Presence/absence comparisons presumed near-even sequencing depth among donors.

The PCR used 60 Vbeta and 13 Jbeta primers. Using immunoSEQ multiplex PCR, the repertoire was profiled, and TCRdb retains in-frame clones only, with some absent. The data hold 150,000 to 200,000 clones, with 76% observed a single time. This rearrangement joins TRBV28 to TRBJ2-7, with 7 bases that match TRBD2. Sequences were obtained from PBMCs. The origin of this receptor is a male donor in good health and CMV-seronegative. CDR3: CASRGLSYEQYF. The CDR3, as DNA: TGTGCCAGCAGGGGACTATCCTACGAGCAGTACTTC.